The sequence of this TCR beta chain was determined in a study of technical replicates of blood from several donors. Produced via immunoSEQ multiplex PCR; TCRdb's table is partial and in-frame only. Of 95,000 or so clones listed, roughly 95% are singletons. The germline CDR1 and CDR2 sequences are LNHNV and YYDKDF (reference sequence). V lost 5 bases, J lost 0 bases, and 7 bases lay in between. The CDR3 consists of 14 residues. Specimen: T cells isolated from PBMCs. The receptor was derived from a human donor in good health. The chain couples TRBV15 to TRBJ2-2, with D uncertain. The CDR3 protein is CATSSGTNTGELFF. CDR3 nucleotides: TGTGCCACCAGCTCAGGTACGAACACCGGGGAGCTGTTTTTT.